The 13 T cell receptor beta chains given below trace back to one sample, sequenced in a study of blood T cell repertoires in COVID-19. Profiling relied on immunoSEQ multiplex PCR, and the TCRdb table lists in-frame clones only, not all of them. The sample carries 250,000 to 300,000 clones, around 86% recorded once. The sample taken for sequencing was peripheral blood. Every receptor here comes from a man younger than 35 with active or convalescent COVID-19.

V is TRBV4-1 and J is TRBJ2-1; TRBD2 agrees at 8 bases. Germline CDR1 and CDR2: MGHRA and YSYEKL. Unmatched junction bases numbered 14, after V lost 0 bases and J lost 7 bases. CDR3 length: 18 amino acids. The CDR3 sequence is CASSQDRPTGTSLNEQFF. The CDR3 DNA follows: TGCGCCAGCAGCCAAGATCGGCCTACCGGGACTAGTTTAAATGAGCAGTTCTTC.

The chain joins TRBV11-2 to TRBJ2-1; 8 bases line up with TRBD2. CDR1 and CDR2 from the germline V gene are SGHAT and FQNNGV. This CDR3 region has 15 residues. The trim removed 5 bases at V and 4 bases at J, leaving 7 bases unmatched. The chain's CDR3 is CASSPRLASYNEQFF. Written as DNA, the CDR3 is TGTGCCAGCAGCCCTAGACTAGCGTCGTACAATGAGCAGTTCTTC. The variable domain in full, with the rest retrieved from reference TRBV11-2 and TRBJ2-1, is EAGVAQSPRYKIIEKRQSVAFWCNPISGHATLYWYQQILGQGPKLLIQFQNNGVVDDSQLPKDRFSAERLKGVDSTLKIQPAKLEDSAVYLCASSPRLASYNEQFFGPGTRLTVL.

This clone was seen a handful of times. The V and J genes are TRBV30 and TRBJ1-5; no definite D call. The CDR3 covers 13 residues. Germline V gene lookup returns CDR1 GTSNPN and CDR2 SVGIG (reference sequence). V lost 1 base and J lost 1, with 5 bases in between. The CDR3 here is CAWSGRSNQPQHF. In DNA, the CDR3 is TGTGCCTGGAGTGGGAGAAGCAATCAGCCCCAGCATTTT. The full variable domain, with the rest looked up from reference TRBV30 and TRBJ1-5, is SQTIHQWPATLVQPVGSPLSLECTVEGTSNPNLYWYRQAAGRGLQLLFYSVGIGQISSEVPQNLSASRPQDRQFILSSKKLLLSDSGFYLCAWSGRSNQPQHFGDGTRLSIL.

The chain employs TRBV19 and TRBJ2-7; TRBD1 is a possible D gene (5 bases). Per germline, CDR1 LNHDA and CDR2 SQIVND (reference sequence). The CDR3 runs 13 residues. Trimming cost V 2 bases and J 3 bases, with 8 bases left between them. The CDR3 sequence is CASSITGGYEQYF. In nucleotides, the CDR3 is TGTGCCAGTAGTATAACAGGCGGCTACGAGCAGTACTTC.

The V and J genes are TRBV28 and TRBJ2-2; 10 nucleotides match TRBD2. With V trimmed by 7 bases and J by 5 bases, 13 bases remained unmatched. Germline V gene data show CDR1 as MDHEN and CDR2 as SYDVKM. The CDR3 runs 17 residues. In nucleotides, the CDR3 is TGTGCCAGCAAAGAAGCGGGGGGGATATTAGGTACCGGGGAGCTGTTTTTT. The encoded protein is CASKEAGGILGTGELFF.

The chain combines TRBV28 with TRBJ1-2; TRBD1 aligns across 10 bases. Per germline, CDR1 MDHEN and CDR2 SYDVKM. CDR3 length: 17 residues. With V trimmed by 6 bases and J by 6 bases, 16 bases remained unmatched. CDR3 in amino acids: CASSPGSIGQGVDGYTF. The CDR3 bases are TGTGCCAGCAGCCCCGGGAGCATTGGACAGGGGGTTGATGGCTACACCTTC.

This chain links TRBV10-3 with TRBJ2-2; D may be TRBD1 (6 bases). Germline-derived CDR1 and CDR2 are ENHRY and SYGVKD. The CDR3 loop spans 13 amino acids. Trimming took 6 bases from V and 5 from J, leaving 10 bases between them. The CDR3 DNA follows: TGTGCCATCAGGACCAGGGGTACCGGGGAGCTGTTTTTT. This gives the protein CAIRTRGTGELFF.

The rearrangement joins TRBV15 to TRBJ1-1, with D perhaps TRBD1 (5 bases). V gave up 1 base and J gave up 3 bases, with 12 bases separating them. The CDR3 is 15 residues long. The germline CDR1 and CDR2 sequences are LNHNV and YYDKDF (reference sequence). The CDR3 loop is CATSRVGGYDTEAFF. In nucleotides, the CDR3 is TGTGCCACCAGCAGAGTTGGGGGGTATGACACTGAAGCTTTCTTT.

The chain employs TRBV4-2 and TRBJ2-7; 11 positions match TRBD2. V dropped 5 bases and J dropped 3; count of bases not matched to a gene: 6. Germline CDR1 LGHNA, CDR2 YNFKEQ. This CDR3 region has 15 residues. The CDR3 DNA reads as TGTGCCAGCAGCGTTACTAGCGGGGGTGGCTACGAGCAGTACTTC. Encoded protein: CASSVTSGGGYEQYF.

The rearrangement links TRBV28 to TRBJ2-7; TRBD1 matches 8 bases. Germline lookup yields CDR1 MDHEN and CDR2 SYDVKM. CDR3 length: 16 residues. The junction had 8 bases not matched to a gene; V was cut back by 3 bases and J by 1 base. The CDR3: CASSLAGTGKSYEQYF. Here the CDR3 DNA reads TGTGCCAGCAGTTTGGCTGGGACAGGTAAATCCTACGAGCAGTACTTC.

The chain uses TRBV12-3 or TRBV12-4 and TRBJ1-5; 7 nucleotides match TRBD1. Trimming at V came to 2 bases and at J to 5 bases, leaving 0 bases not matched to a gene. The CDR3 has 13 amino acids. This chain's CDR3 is CASSLQGDQPQHF. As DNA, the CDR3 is TGTGCCAGCAGTTTACAGGGGGATCAGCCCCAGCATTTT.

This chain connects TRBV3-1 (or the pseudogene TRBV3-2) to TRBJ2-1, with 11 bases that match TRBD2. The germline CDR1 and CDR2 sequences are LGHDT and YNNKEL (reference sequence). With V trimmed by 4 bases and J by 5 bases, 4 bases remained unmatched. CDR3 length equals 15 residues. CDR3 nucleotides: TGTGCCAGCAGCCCCGGGACTAGCGGTAACAATGAGCAGTTCTTC. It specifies CASSPGTSGNNEQFF.

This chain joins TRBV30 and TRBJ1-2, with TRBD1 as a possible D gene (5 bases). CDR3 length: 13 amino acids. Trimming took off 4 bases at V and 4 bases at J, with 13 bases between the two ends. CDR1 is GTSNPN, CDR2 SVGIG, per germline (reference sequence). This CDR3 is CAWTRRGTYGYTF. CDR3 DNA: TGTGCCTGGACAAGGCGGGGGACCTATGGCTACACCTTC.